This T cell receptor beta chain was documented in a study of blood T cell repertoires in COVID-19. Across the study: From T cells, B-cell-depleted T cells, or PBMCs came the material, which was cDNA or gDNA.

Method: immunoSEQ multiplex PCR; TCRdb's copy keeps in-frame clones and lacks some. The sample lists approximately 250,000 clones, 75% to 90% occurring once. With 5 bases clipped from V and 1 base from J, the junction kept 13 bases outside the gene matches. The CDR3 has 18 residues. Per germline, CDR1 SEHNR and CDR2 FQNEAQ (reference sequence). The chain couples TRBV7-9 to TRBJ2-3; TRBD2 matches at 9 bases. Sequenced sample: PBMCs or T cells enriched from blood (not recorded which). The TCR was taken from a young woman with acute COVID-19. CDR3 nucleotide sequence: TGTGCCAGCAGCCTTAGCACTAGCGGGTTTAAAGGCACAGATACGCAGTATTTT. The encoded protein is CASSLSTSGFKGTDTQYF.